This T cell receptor beta chain was sequenced during a study of glioma-infiltrating T cells. Study-wide background: Target coverage was about 4- to 10-fold for about a million blood T cells.

Using RNA template, CDR3s of TCR alpha and beta were amplified with iRepertoire arm-PCR. TCRdb itself ran the multiplex PCR reads through MiXCR, one entry per CDR3 protein. The sample consists of about 400,000 distinct CDR3 sequences, 41% of them appearing once. General observations from the study: Above-expected tissue-blood divergence occurred in all gliomas, most in low-grade ones. Very few CDR3 sequences were shared between tissue and blood.

Of note for this clonotype: As yet, its antigen is unknown.

Germline V gene data show CDR1 as DFQATT and CDR2 as SNEGSKA (reference sequence). This CDR3 is built from 14 residues. Trimming cost V 3 bases and J 3 bases; bases outside gene matches: 8. Sequenced material: glioma tissue, nonneoplastic brain tissue, or PBMCs (not recorded which). The TCR originated in a human donor with low-grade glioma or glioblastoma, undergoing nonglioma brain surgery, or in good health (not recorded which). The chain employs TRBV20-1 and TRBJ2-7; 7 nucleotides line up with TRBD2. This chain's CDR3 is CSASTASGNYEQYF. CDR3 bases: TGCAGTGCTAGTACGGCTAGCGGTAACTACGAGCAGTACTTC.